This TCR beta chain appears in the sequencing data of a study of T-cell memory formation after mild COVID-19. Comments on this clonotype: What it binds is unknown.

The CDR3 extends over 15 amino acids. V was pared by 8 bases and J by 2 bases, with 19 bases between. Germline loops: CDR1 GTSNPN, CDR2 SVGIG (reference sequence). Study findings and constraints: Second-wave clones reaching peak frequency on day 37 lacked confirmed SARS-CoV-2 specificity. Day 15 to 85 contracting clones showed balanced CD4/CD8; later expanders leaned CD4+. Memory sampled before infection contained some responding clones, suggesting cross-reactive memory joined.

After 5'RACE with constant-segment primers, TCR alpha and TCR beta cDNA libraries carrying sample barcodes and UMIs were obtained. MiXCR was run by TCRdb on the 5' RACE reads, yielding one entry per CDR3 protein. The sample consists of 350,000 to 500,000 distinct CDR3 sequences, 23% of them appearing once. The sequencing sample was made of PBMCs or a T cell subset sorted from them (not recorded which). The chain has TRBV30 and TRBJ2-1; D tentatively fits TRBD1 or TRBD2 (5 bases each). The receptor comes from an adult woman who had mild COVID-19 (a few samples of this study predate the infection). Cell type and time point are not known. For the CDR3, the DNA is TGTGCCGGGGGTGTTGGGTGGGGTCCCTACAATGAGCAGTTCTTC. It codes for CAGGVGWGPYNEQFF.